This record covers a single T cell receptor (beta chain). What it binds is not known. This sample is part of a study of shared clonotypes between healthy human individuals. Adults of Caucasian background living in Nashville, Tennessee made up all donors. CD45RA+ naive and CD45RA-negative memory subsets were separated from CD4+ cells. The CDR3 sequence is 18 residues long. Germline values: CDR1 SGHDN, CDR2 FVKESK. The V gene end was trimmed by 4 bases and the J gene end by 1 base; junction bases not matched to a gene: 9. Profiling relied on immunoSEQ multiplex PCR, and the TCRdb table lists in-frame clones only, not all of them. The sample yields about 1.5 million clones, nearly 99% seen once. General study findings and limits: Sequencing depth was expected to influence donor clonotype sharing. A small donor pool kept down the genetic and exposure-history diversity that was represented.

The chain joins TRBV14 to TRBJ2-5, with 13 bases matching TRBD2. The sample taken for sequencing was naive CD4+ T cells sorted from blood. Subset indicated: CD45RA+ positively selected. The clonotype originates from a man aged 25-45 years in good health. Here the CDR3 reads CASSPLTGTSGIQETQYF. CDR3 in DNA: TGTGCCAGCAGCCCACTGACCGGGACTAGCGGGATCCAAGAGACCCAGTACTTC.